This TCR beta chain is drawn from a study of identical twins. Trimming took 3 bases from V and 4 from J, leaving 19 bases between them. In germline, CDR1 is MNHEY, CDR2 SMNVEV (reference sequence). This CDR3 has 17 amino acids. TCRdb analysed the 5' RACE reads with MiXCR anew, one entry per CDR3 protein. Counted here are approximately 1.8 million distinct CDR3 sequences, under 35% occurring once; the ten biggest clones make up roughly 0.3%. This clonotype was sampled from a newborn girl in good health. The sample comprised cord blood. This chain joins TRBV27 and TRBJ2-1; the D gene is possibly TRBD2 (5 bases). CDR3: CASSFSLGPPFYNEQFF. CDR3 sequence (DNA): TGTGCCAGCAGTTTTTCACTAGGCCCCCCTTTTTACAATGAGCAGTTCTTC.